These 27 T cell receptor beta chains were sequenced from one sample in a study of blood T cell repertoires in COVID-19. The assay was immunoSEQ multiplex PCR, and TCRdb's table has in-frame clones only and misses some. The profile shows 35,000 to 50,000 clones, 70% to 85% of them singletons. Specimen: peripheral blood. The source is a human donor with acute or convalescent COVID-19. The donor label of this sample is uncertain.

The chain carries TRBV9 and TRBJ1-1; D is perhaps TRBD1 (5 bases). The CDR3 runs 11 residues. Per the germline V gene, CDR1 is SGDLS and CDR2 is YYNGEE. V was pared by 4 bases and J by 7 bases, with 8 bases between. CDR3 in DNA: TGTGCCAGCAGCCCCAGGGATGAAGCTTTCTTT. Its translation is CASSPRDEAFF.

In its sample, this clone was seen once. The chain employs TRBV3-1 (or the pseudogene TRBV3-2) and TRBJ2-7; D call uncertain. V lost 2 bases and J 0 bases, leaving 14 bases between the germline ends. Germline CDR1 LGHDT, CDR2 YNNKEL (reference sequence). This CDR3 has 16 amino acids. The CDR3: CASSQLPDWVSYEQYF. The CDR3 bases are TGTGCCAGCAGCCAACTCCCCGACTGGGTCTCCTACGAGCAGTACTTC.

The DNA of the CDR3 is TGTGCCAGCAGTTTACTCGGGACTAGCGGGAGCAATGAGCAGTTCTTC. It codes for CASSLLGTSGSNEQFF. This rearrangement joins TRBV28 to TRBJ2-1; 14 bases agree with TRBD2. This CDR3 comprises 16 residues. In germline, CDR1 is MDHEN, CDR2 SYDVKM. J was trimmed by 6 bases and V by 2 bases; bases with no gene match: 3.

In its sample, this clone was seen once. The V call is TRBV6-1, the J call TRBJ1-1; a weak D match, TRBD1 (5 bases). V was trimmed by 5 bases and J by 1 base, leaving 11 bases between them. The CDR3 has 14 amino acids. From germline, CDR1 is MNHNS and CDR2 SASEGT. CDR3 sequence: CASSYQGGNTEAFF. The CDR3 coding sequence is TGTGCCAGCAGTTATCAGGGAGGGAACACTGAAGCTTTCTTT.

The rearrangement joins TRBV5-8 to TRBJ2-3; 12 nucleotides match TRBD1. This CDR3 spans 15 amino acids. J lost 7 bases, V lost 5 bases, and 8 bases had no gene match. CDR1 SGHTS and CDR2 YDEGEE come from the germline V gene. CDR3 sequence: CASRTRDRGPNTQYF. The CDR3 DNA reads as TGTGCCAGCAGGACCCGGGACAGGGGGCCGAATACGCAGTATTTT.

The chain couples TRBV7-8 to TRBJ1-5; 10 bases agree with TRBD1. The germline V gene encodes CDR1 SGHVS and CDR2 FQNEAQ. This CDR3 is 15 amino acids long. J was trimmed by 1 base and V by 6 bases; bases with no gene match: 3. CDR3 nucleotide sequence: TGTGCCAGCAGTCCGGACAGGGGGAGCAATCAGCCCCAGCATTTT. This translates into CASSPDRGSNQPQHF.

In DNA form, the CDR3 reads TGTGCCAGCAGCTTAGTAAACGGGGGGCCCGAGACCCAGTACTTC. It translates to CASSLVNGGPETQYF. The chain carries TRBV7-2 and TRBJ2-5, with a tentative D call TRBD2 (7 bases). With 1 base removed from V and 5 bases from J, the gap between germline ends came to 14 bases. This CDR3 spans 15 amino acids. CDR1 and CDR2 from the germline V gene are SGHTA and FQGNSA.

This clone was detected only once. The rearrangement uses TRBV6-5 and TRBJ1-1; possibly TRBD1 for D (6 bases). Germline V lookup: CDR1 MNHEY, CDR2 SVGAGI. The CDR3 length is 13 residues. Trimming shortened V by 7 bases and J by 5 bases, and 14 bases separated the two germline ends. The CDR3 loop is CASTPQGRTEAFF. The CDR3 region has the DNA TGTGCCAGCACACCCCAGGGGAGAACTGAAGCTTTCTTT.

V is TRBV14 and J is TRBJ2-3, with TRBD2 as a possible D gene (5 bases). Germline V gene data show CDR1 as SGHDN and CDR2 as FVKESK. Trimming took 0 bases from V and 5 from J, leaving 12 bases between them. The CDR3 loop spans 15 amino acids. Here the CDR3 DNA reads TGTGCCAGCAGCCAAGAATATAGTGCGGGAGATACGCAGTATTTT. Translated: CASSQEYSAGDTQYF.

J is TRBJ1-5 and V is TRBV9, with TRBD1 identical over 8 bases. J gave up 6 bases and V 0 bases, and 5 bases lay outside the gene matches. The CDR3 length is 15 residues. Per the germline V gene, CDR1 is SGDLS and CDR2 is YYNGEE. The CDR3 DNA follows: TGTGCCAGCAGCGTAGGGACAGGGAATATTCAGCCCCAGCATTTT. Encoded protein: CASSVGTGNIQPQHF.

The V and J genes are TRBV5-1 and TRBJ1-2, with 7 bases lining up with TRBD1. Germline-derived CDR1 and CDR2 are SGHRS and YFSETQ. There are 12 residues in the CDR3. Unmatched junction bases numbered 3, after V lost 4 bases and J lost 6 bases. The CDR3 loop reads CASSVQGHGYTF. The CDR3 DNA reads as TGCGCCAGCAGCGTACAGGGGCATGGCTACACCTTC. Drawing the rest from reference TRBV5-1 and TRBJ1-2, the complete variable domain is KAGVTQTPRYLIKTRGQQVTLSCSPISGHRSVSWYQQTPGQGLQFLFEYFSETQRNKGNFPGRFSGRQFSNSRSEMNVSTLELGDSALYLCASSVQGHGYTFGSGTRLTVV.

This chain connects TRBV2 to TRBJ2-7; 7 bases map to TRBD1. The trim removed 4 bases at V and 4 bases at J, leaving 1 base unmatched. The CDR3 is 12 residues long. Germline V gives CDR1 SNHLY, CDR2 FYNNEI. CDR3 protein: CASSGQGYEQYF. CDR3 sequence (DNA): TGTGCCAGCAGTGGACAGGGTTACGAGCAGTACTTC.

The rearrangement links TRBV13 to TRBJ2-1; the D gene is possibly TRBD2 (5 bases). The CDR3 is 16 amino acids. V dropped 4 bases and J dropped 7 bases, with 20 bases sitting between them. Germline V gene lookup returns CDR1 PRHDT and CDR2 FYEKMQ (reference sequence). CDR3 bases: TGTGCCAGCAGCTGGGGAGAGGTCCGGACGGGGAATGAGCAGTTCTTC. Its protein is CASSWGEVRTGNEQFF.

This rearrangement joins TRBV11-2 to TRBJ1-3, with D possibly TRBD1 on 5 matching bases. CDR3 length: 16 amino acids. Trimming shortened V by 0 bases and J by 3 bases, and 12 bases separated the two germline ends. Germline V lookup: CDR1 SGHAT, CDR2 FQNNGV. The CDR3 sequence: CASSLEGRVGGNTIYF. The CDR3 region has the DNA TGTGCCAGCAGCTTAGAGGGCAGGGTCGGTGGAAACACCATATATTTT.

The CDR3 here is CAWRGTGHANEKLFF. As DNA, the CDR3 is TGTGCCTGGAGGGGCACAGGGCACGCGAATGAAAAACTGTTTTTT. The V and J genes are TRBV30 and TRBJ1-4, with a weak D call TRBD1 (6 bases). The CDR3 is made up of 15 amino acids. The V gene lost 3 bases and the J gene lost 5 bases, with 16 bases spanning the gap. Per the germline V gene, CDR1 is GTSNPN and CDR2 is SVGIG (reference sequence).

This rearrangement joins TRBV30 to TRBJ2-6; tentatively, D is TRBD1 (6 bases). Trimming removed 3 bases from V and 3 bases from J, with 18 bases in between. Germline CDR1 GTSNPN, CDR2 SVGIG (reference sequence). The CDR3 covers 17 residues. The CDR3 region has the DNA TGTGCCTGGAGCAGGGGCAGGGCCACGGTTGGGGCCAACGTCCTGACTTTC. Translating it yields CAWSRGRATVGANVLTF.

The rearrangement links TRBV6-5 to TRBJ2-7, with TRBD1 matching over 8 bases. The germline V gene has CDR1 MNHEY and CDR2 SVGAGI. The CDR3 has 14 amino acids. V shed 10 bases, J shed 7 bases, and the junction held 15 bases outside the gene matches. The CDR3 loop reads CATLAGTGSREQYF. CDR3 nucleotide sequence: TGTGCCACCCTCGCCGGGACAGGCTCTAGGGAGCAGTACTTC.

J is TRBJ1-6 and V is TRBV19, with 9 bases identical to TRBD1. CDR1 is LNHDA, CDR2 SQIVND, per germline (reference sequence). V gave up 7 bases and J gave up 0 bases; unmatched junction bases: 7. The CDR3 is 17 amino acids. As DNA, the CDR3 is TGTGCCAGTAATCCGGACAGGGGAAGCTCCTATAATTCACCCCTCCACTTT. Protein sequence: CASNPDRGSSYNSPLHF.

The chain uses TRBV28 and TRBJ1-6; tentative D call: TRBD1 (6 bases). The CDR3 spans 14 residues. V lost 7 bases and J 7 bases, leaving 14 bases between the germline ends. Germline CDR1 and CDR2: MDHEN and SYDVKM. The CDR3 loop reads CASILGQRNSPLHF. DNA for the CDR3: TGTGCCAGCATACTCGGACAGCGAAATTCACCCCTCCACTTT.

V and J are TRBV2 and TRBJ2-7; D is possibly TRBD2 (5 bases). The V and J ends lost 3 bases and 5 bases respectively, with 14 bases between them. Germline V gene data show CDR1 as SNHLY and CDR2 as FYNNEI. This CDR3 has 14 residues. The CDR3 DNA sequence: TGTGCCAGCAGTGACTCGAGGGTGGGCGACGAGCAGTACTTC. It encodes CASSDSRVGDEQYF.

The rearrangement joins TRBV5-5 to TRBJ2-7; D uncertain. CDR1 and CDR2 (germline): SGHKS, YYEKEE (reference sequence). Between the trimmed V and J ends, which lost 0 bases and 4 bases, there was a span of 14 bases. This CDR3 is built from 15 residues. CDR3 region: CASSLEPGFYYEQYF. DNA for the CDR3: TGTGCCAGCAGCTTGGAGCCGGGTTTCTATTACGAGCAGTACTTC.

The chain couples TRBV29-1 to TRBJ2-5; TRBD1 might be the D (7 bases). Germline loops: CDR1 SQVTM, CDR2 ANQGSEA. This CDR3 comprises 12 residues. Trimming removed 3 bases at V and 5 bases at J, with 10 bases between. The CDR3 nucleotides are TGCAGCGTTGACAGGGGGGACGAGACCCAGTACTTC. The encoded protein is CSVDRGDETQYF.

The chain has TRBV19 and TRBJ1-2; 12 positions match TRBD1. Germline V gives CDR1 LNHDA, CDR2 SQIVND (reference sequence). The CDR3 has 18 residues. V dropped 5 bases and J dropped 4; count of bases not matched to a gene: 14. CDR3 sequence: CASSSSGTGGAGSYGYTF. The CDR3 nucleotides read TGTGCCAGTAGTTCATCCGGGACAGGGGGCGCAGGTTCCTATGGCTACACCTTC.

This chain uses TRBV5-1 with TRBJ1-2; perhaps TRBD1 as D (5 bases). The CDR3 loop spans 15 amino acids. From germline, CDR1 is SGHRS and CDR2 YFSETQ. Trimming cost V 0 bases and J 2 bases, with 11 bases left between them. The CDR3 DNA follows: TGCGCCAGCAGCTTGGAGGTCGGGGGGAACTATGGCTACACCTTC. This gives the protein CASSLEVGGNYGYTF.

The chain recombines TRBV7-8 with TRBJ1-2, with 9 nucleotides matching TRBD1. V shed 5 bases, J shed 4 bases, and the junction held 11 bases outside the gene matches. The CDR3 has 16 residues. Germline assignment: CDR1 SGHVS and CDR2 FQNEAQ. The CDR3 coding sequence is TGTGCCAGCAGCGCCTTGTGGACAGGGGAGGGCTATGGCTACACCTTC. The encoded protein is CASSALWTGEGYGYTF.

In this sample, this clone turned up once. V and J are TRBV5-5 and TRBJ1-5; D not certain. The CDR3 has 15 amino acids. In germline, CDR1 is SGHKS, CDR2 YYEKEE (reference sequence). V shed 1 base and J shed 3 bases, with 11 bases lying between them. CDR3 nucleotide sequence: TGTGCCAGCAGCTTGCTAGGTAGCGCCAATCAGCCCCAGCATTTT. The encoded protein is CASSLLGSANQPQHF.

This clone was counted a few times. This chain joins TRBV24-1 and TRBJ1-5; TRBD1 might be the D (5 bases). The V gene's germline CDR1 is KGHDR and CDR2 SFDVKD. V was pared by 6 bases and J by 7 bases, with 12 bases between. The length of the CDR3 is 13 residues. The CDR3 bases are TGTGCCACCAGTCCAGGGTGGGAACAGCCCCAGCATTTT. Protein product: CATSPGWEQPQHF.